This TCR beta chain was retrieved from a study of T cell clones after liver transplantation. Study-level background: TCRbeta sequencing after a pre-transplant mixed lymphocyte reaction identified graft-donor-reactive clones, later tracked in post-transplant blood. Three of the eight recipients were HCV-positive; the rest had non-autoimmune, non-viral transplant indications. Without induction therapy, subjects received standard immunosuppression until 12-24 months post-transplant.

The CDR3 covers 17 residues. CDR1 and CDR2 from the germline V gene are MDHEN and SYDVKM. V lost 6 bases to trimming and J lost 2 bases; unmatched junction nucleotides: 13. Profiled with immunoSEQ multiplex PCR; TCRdb holds only in-frame clones, not every one. The repertoire holds tens of thousands of clones, roughly nine tenths seen once, with approximately 15% in the top ten. This clone has a count of ten or more. This sequence was found in a human patient who received a liver transplant. A subset of T cells may come from the graft donor. The chain carries TRBV28 and TRBJ1-3; 7 bases align to TRBD1. This specimen was CD8+ T cells from blood, taken 12 months after liver transplant. The CDR3 DNA sequence: TGTGCCAGCAGCACTAGACAGGGTTTGTTGGCTGGAAACACCATATATTTT. It yields the protein CASSTRQGLLAGNTIYF.